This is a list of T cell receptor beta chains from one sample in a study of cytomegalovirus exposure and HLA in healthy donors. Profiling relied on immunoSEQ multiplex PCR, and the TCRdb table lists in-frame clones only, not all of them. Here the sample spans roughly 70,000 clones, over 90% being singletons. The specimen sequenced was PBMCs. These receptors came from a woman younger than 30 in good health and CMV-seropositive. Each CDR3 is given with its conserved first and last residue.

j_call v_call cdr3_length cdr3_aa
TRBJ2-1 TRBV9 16 CASSEGLAGNYNEQFF
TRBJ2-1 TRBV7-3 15 CASSRGTASYNEQFF
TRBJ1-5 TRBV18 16 CASSGDRDRSNQPQHF
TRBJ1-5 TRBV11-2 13 CASSLDRGQPQHF
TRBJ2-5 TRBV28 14 CASRSSGFGETQYF
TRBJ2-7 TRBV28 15 CASSIRTERGYEQYF
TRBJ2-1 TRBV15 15 CATSRDRGTYNEQFF
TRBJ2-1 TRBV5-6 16 CASSGKASGEYNEQFF
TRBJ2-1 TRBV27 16 CASSLFGGTGLDEQFF
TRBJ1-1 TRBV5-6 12 CASSLRGTEAFF
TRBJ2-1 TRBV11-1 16 CASSLLPGRGGGEQFF
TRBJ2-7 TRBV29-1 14 CSVGGNPSIDEQYF
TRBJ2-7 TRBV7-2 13 CASSLSSGDEQYF
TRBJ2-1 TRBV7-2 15 CASSFEGRPYNEQFF
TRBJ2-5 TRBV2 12 CASKASGETQYF
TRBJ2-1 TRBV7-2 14 CASSLVPQRNEQFF
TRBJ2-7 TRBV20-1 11 CAVTKAYEQYF
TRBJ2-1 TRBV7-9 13 CASSLVGYNEQFF
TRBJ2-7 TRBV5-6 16 CASSLRGQYISYEQYF
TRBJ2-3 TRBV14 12 CASSPNTDTQYF
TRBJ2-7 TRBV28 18 CASSFTWSLAGGSYEQYF
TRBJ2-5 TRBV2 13 CASGLAYQETQYF
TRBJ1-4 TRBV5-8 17 CASSFGTGTTTNEKLFF
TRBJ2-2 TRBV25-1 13 CASRTRGTGELFF
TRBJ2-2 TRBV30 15 CAWTGGTGDFGELFF
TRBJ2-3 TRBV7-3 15 CASSLTSGYTDTQYF
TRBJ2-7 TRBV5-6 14 CASSSHRGRYEQYF
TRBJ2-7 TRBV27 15 CASRRDKDYSYEQYF
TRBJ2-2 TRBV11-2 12 CASSSHTGELFF
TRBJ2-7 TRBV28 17 CASSLPRDRGIYYEQYF
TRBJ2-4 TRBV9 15 CASSVGLAGGNIQYF
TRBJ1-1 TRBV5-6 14 CASSPGTGWTEAFF
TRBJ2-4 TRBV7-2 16 CASSVGLAGEKNIQYF
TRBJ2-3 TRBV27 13 CASRGAGTDTQYF
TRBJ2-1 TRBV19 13 CASSFTRYNEQFF
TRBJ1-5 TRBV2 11 CASGGGQPQHF
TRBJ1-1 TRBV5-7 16 CASSHQDRREDTEAFF
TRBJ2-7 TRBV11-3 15 CASSTTSAAVYEQYF
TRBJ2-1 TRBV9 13 CASSLTTVPEQFF
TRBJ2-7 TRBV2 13 CASSRDSIYEQYF
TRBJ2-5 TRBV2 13 CASATSGEETQYF
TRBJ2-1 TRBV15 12 CATSPRRSEQFF
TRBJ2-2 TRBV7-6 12 CASSLGHGELFF
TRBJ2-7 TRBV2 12 CASKTGGYEQYF
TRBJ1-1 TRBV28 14 CASSFYGLNTEAFF
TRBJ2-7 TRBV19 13 CATKSGLSYEQYF